The clone carrying this TCR beta chain was detected only a few times. Its antigen remains unidentified. The data were obtained in a study of beta chain features in type 1 diabetes. Study findings and constraints: Type 1 diabetes patients had VDJ junctions that carried fewer insertions and more deletions. Patients' naive, central memory and Treg TCRB repertoires seemed closer to one another than those of healthy donors.

Germline V gene data show CDR1 as SGHNT and CDR2 as YYREEE (reference sequence). CDR3 size: 14 residues. The V and J ends lost 3 bases and 0 bases respectively, with 7 bases between them. The authors reverse transcribed all of the isolated RNA, so sequencing captured expressed TCRB transcripts. Some clones are missing from TCRdb's copy, which holds only in-frame ones; the method was immunoSEQ multiplex PCR. The repertoire holds roughly 370,000 clones, 11% to 15% seen once, with around 0.039% in the top ten. The receptor comes from a man aged 25-45 years in good health. The V and J genes are TRBV5-4 and TRBJ2-1, with D uncertain. The sequencing sample was made of naive CD4+ T cells from blood. CDR3 coding DNA: TGTGCCAGCAGCTGGGCCACCTCCTACAATGAGCAGTTCTTC. Protein: CASSWATSYNEQFF.